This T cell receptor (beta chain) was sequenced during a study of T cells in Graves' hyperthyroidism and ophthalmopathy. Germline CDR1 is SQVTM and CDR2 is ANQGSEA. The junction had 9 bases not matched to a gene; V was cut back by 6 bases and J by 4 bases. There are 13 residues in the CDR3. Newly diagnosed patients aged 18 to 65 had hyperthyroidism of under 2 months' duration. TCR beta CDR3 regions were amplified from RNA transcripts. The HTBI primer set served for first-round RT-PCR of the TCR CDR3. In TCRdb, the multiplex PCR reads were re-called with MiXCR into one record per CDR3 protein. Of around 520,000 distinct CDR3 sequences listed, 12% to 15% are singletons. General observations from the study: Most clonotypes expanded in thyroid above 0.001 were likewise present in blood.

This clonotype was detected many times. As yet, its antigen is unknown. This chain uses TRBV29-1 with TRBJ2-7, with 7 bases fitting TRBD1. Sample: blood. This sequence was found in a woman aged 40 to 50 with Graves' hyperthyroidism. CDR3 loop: CSVVTGLGYEQYF. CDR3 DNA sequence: TGCAGCGTGGTGACAGGGTTGGGGTACGAGCAGTACTTC.